A selection of T cell receptor beta chains follows, all from one sample in a study of cytomegalovirus exposure and HLA in healthy donors. Sequencing was performed with immunoSEQ multiplex PCR; in TCRdb, only in-frame clones are kept and a portion is missing. The sample comprises 150,000 to 200,000 clones, 70% to 90% of which are singletons, and about a tenth rests with the top ten. Sequencing used PBMCs. The receptors here all came from a man younger than 35 in good health and CMV-seropositive. CDR3s include the opening cysteine and the closing phenylalanine or tryptophan. The order of the fields is V gene, CDR3 length, CDR3 protein.

TRBV29-1	13	CSVAERGGFEQFF
TRBV5-4	18	CASSIRTSGGASPGEQFF
TRBV29-1	17	CSVGPGQGPKGSYGYTF
TRBV5-1	14	CASSLGAQGNEQYF
TRBV10-3	15	CAISEGQGAATEALF
TRBV19	16	CASSRSPGQVTYEQYF
TRBV14	16	CASSQGRGGRADTQYF
TRBV30	13	CAWSRGRAYEQYF
TRBV6-1	18	CASSEALWGRGLDQPQHF
TRBV7-9	17	CASSRRTMTGTVDGYTF
TRBV19	15	CASSILASPGAEAFF
TRBV6-1	13	CASRQSSGNTIYF
TRBV7-2	18	CASSPLRVAGGRQETQYF
TRBV7-9	14	CASSSYAGTVGYTF
TRBV5-4	13	CASSLRTAETQYF
TRBV19	14	CASSIRQGNEKLFF
TRBV29-1	13	CSVSPSGGKTQYF
TRBV18	15	CASSGGLVSTDTQYF
TRBV2	15	CASLVRGGPSYEQYF
TRBV7-2	12	CASSLGQYGYTF
TRBV6-5	12	CASSELAGGYTF
TRBV7-9	14	CASSHEGVLRGYTF
TRBV20-1	11	CSARLLRVQYF
TRBV5-4	14	CASSLLGLDYGYTF
TRBV7-8	15	CASSWGLGGNQPQHF
TRBV28	14	CASSLAGVRNEQFF
TRBV7-9	14	CASSWDRGHEKLFF
TRBV11-3	16	CASSPGGTGFQETQYF